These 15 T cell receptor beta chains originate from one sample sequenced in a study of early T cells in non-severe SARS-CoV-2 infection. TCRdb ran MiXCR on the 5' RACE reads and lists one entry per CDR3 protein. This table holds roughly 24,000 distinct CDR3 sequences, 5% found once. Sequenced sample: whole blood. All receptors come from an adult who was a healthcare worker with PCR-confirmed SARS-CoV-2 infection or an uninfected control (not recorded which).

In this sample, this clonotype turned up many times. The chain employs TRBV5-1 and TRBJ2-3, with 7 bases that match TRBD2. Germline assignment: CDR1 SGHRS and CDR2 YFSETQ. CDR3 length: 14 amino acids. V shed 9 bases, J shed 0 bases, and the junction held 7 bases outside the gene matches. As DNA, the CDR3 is TGCGCCACTCGGCGGGGGACTAGCACAGATACGCAGTATTTT. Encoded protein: CATRRGTSTDTQYF.

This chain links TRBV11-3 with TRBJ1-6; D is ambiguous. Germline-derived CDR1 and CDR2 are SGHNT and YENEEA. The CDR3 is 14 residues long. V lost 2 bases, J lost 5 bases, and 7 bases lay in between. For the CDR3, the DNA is TGTGCCAGCAGCTTAACGGGGAATAATTCACCCCTCCACTTT. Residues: CASSLTGNNSPLHF.

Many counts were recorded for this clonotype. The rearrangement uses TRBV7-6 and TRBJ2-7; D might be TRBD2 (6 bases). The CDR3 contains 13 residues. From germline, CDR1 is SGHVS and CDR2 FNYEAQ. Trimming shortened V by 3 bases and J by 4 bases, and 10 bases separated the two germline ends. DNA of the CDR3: TGTGCCAGCAGCTTCGGGGGAACTTACGAGCAGTACTTC. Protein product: CASSFGGTYEQYF. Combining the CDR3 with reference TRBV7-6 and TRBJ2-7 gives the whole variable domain GAGVSQSPRYKVTKRGQDVALRCDPISGHVSLYWYRQALGQGPEFLTYFNYEAQQDKSGLPNDRFSAERPEGSISTLTIQRTEQRDSAMYRCASSFGGTYEQYFGPGTRLTVT.

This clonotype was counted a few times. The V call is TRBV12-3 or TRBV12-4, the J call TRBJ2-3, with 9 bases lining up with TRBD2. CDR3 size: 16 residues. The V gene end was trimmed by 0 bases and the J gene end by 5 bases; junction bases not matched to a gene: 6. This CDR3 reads CASSLARGGAGDTQYF. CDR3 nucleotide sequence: TGTGCCAGCAGTTTAGCTCGCGGGGGGGCGGGAGATACGCAGTATTTT.

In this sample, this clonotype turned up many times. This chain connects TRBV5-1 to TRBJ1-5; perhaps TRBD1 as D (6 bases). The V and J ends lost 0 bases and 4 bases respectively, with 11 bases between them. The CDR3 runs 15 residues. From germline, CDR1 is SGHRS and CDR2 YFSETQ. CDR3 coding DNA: TGCGCCAGCAGCTTGGGGGACACACAGAATCAGCCCCAGCATTTT. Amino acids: CASSLGDTQNQPQHF.

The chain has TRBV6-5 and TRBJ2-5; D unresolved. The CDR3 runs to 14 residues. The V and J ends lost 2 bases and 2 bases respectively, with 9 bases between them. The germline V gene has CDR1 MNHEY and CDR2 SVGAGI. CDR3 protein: CASSYGGGQETQYF. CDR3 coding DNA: TGTGCCAGCAGTTACGGTGGTGGACAAGAGACCCAGTACTTC.

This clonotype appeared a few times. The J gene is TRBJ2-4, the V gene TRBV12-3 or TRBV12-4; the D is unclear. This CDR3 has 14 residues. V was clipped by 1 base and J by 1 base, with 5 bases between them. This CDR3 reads CASSLVVAKNIQYF. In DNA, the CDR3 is TGTGCCAGCAGTTTAGTTGTCGCCAAAAACATTCAGTACTTC.

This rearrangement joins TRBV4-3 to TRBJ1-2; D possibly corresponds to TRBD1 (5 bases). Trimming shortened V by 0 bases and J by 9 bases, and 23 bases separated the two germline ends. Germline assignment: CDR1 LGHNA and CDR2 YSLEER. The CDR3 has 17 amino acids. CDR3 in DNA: TGCGCCAGCAGCCAAGATGGGACTAGGTTTGTCGGCAGAAGCTACACCTTC. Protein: CASSQDGTRFVGRSYTF.

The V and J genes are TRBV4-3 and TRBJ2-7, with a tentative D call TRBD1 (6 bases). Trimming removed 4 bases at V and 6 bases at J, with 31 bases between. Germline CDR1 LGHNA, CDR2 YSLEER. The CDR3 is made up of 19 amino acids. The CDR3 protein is CASSLLYLSETGRFSEQYF. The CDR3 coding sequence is TGCGCCAGCAGCCTCCTATACCTCAGCGAGACAGGCCGCTTTTCCGAGCAGTACTTC.

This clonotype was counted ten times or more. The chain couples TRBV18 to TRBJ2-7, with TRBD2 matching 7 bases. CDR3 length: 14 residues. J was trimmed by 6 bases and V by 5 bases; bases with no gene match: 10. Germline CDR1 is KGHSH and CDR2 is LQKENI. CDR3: CASSNDLSGVEQYF. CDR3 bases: TGTGCCAGCTCAAACGACCTCAGCGGGGTCGAGCAGTACTTC.

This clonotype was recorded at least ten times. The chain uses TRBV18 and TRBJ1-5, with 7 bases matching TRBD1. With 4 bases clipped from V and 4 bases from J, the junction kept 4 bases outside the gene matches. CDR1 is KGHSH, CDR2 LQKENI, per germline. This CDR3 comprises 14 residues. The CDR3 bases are TGTGCCAGCTCACGAGGGACAGTTAATCAGCCCCAGCATTTT. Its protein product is CASSRGTVNQPQHF.

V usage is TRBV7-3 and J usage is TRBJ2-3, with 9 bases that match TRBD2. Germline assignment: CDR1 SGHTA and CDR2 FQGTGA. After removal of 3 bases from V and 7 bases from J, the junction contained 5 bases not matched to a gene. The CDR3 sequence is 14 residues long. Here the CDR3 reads CASSFGLASYTQYF. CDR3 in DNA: TGTGCCAGCAGCTTTGGACTAGCGTCTTATACGCAGTATTTT. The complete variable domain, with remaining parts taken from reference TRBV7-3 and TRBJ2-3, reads GAGVSQTPSNKVTEKGKYVELRCDPISGHTALYWYRQSLGQGPEFLIYFQGTGAADDSGLPNDRFFAVRPEGSVSTLKIQRTERGDSAVYLCASSFGLASYTQYFGPGTRLTVL.

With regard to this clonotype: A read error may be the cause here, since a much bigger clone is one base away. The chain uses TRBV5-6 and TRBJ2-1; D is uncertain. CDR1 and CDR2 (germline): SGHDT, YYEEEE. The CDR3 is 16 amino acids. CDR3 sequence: CGSSLAVSSSYNEQFF. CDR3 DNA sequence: TGTGGCAGCAGCTTGGCCGTCTCCAGCTCCTACAATGAGCAGTTCTTC.

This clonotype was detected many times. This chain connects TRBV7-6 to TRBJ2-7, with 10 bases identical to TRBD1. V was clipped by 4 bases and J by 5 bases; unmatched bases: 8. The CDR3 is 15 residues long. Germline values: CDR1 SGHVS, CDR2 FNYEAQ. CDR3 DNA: TGTGCCAGCAGCTCTACCGGGACAGGGGTCCACGAGCAGTACTTC. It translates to CASSSTGTGVHEQYF.

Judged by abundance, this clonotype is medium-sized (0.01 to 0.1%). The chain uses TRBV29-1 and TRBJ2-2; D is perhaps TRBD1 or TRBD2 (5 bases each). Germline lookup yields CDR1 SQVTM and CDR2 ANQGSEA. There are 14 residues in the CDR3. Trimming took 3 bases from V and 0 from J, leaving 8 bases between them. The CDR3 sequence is CSVDVGANTGELFF. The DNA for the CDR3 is TGCAGCGTTGATGTGGGGGCGAACACCGGGGAGCTGTTTTTT.